This entry is about one T cell receptor (beta chain). This sample was included in a study of T cell changes during pregnancy in multiple sclerosis. Germline values: CDR1 MRHNA, CDR2 SNTAGT. The V end lost 2 bases, the J end lost 0 bases, and 9 bases lay between the germline ends. The CDR3 is 15 amino acids. Only in-frame clones appear in the TCRdb table, and some are missing; sequencing was by immunoSEQ multiplex PCR. This sample has more than 55,000 clones, with 75% to 95% found just once. This chain links TRBV6-4 with TRBJ2-3, with D perhaps TRBD2 (5 bases). The source of this sequence is a female donor in good health, enrolled as a control in a pregnancy study. Source: peripheral blood, taken in the third trimester of pregnancy. The CDR3 coding sequence is TGTGCCAGCAGTGACGGGAGAGGGAGCACAGATACGCAGTATTTT. It encodes CASSDGRGSTDTQYF.